Below are 19 T cell receptor beta chains sequenced from a single sample in a study of regulatory T cells. Regarding the study as a whole: Hydrophobic residues at CDR3 positions 6 and 7 were enriched in conventional CD4+ T cells of CD3G-deficient patients.

The PCR used 52 TRBV and 13 TRBJ primers. The method was immunoSEQ multiplex PCR; TCRdb's version includes in-frame clones alone and lacks a portion of them. Among some 30,000 clones, over 85% were seen once, and the ten largest hold around 0.94%. These receptors' antigens are unknown. Sequences were obtained from conventional CD4+ T cells sorted from blood. These receptors were obtained from a child aged 2 to 10 with CD3G deficiency.

CDR3 sequence reads: CASSKVQGRYNEQFF. In DNA, the CDR3 is TGTGCCAGCAGCAAAGTTCAGGGGCGCTACAATGAGCAGTTCTTC. This sequence joins TRBV21-1 and TRBJ2-1; the D call of TRBD1 is as the table states it, not checked on the DNA. TRBV21-1 is designated a pseudogene. The CDR3 length is 15 residues.

This chain connects TRBV7-9 to TRBJ2-5, with D possibly being TRBD1 (6 bases). V gave up 0 bases and J gave up 5 bases, with 13 bases separating them. The CDR3 has 15 residues. Germline loops: CDR1 SEHNR, CDR2 FQNEAQ (reference sequence). CDR3 nucleotides: TGTGCCAGCAGCTTAGCAACAGGGAGCCGTGAGACCCAGTACTTC. Amino acid sequence: CASSLATGSRETQYF.

The rearrangement joins TRBV18 to TRBJ2-5, with a weak D call TRBD2 (5 bases). From germline, CDR1 is KGHSH and CDR2 LQKENI. CDR3 length equals 13 residues. Trimming took off 3 bases at V and 5 bases at J, with 10 bases between the two ends. CDR3 nucleotides: TGTGCCAGCTCACCCATACGGGGTGAGACCCAGTACTTC. Amino acid sequence: CASSPIRGETQYF.

The V and J genes are TRBV23-1 and TRBJ1-5, with D possibly being TRBD1 (5 bases). TRBV23-1 is marked as an open reading frame, function uncertain. V gave up 0 bases and J gave up 0 bases, with 12 bases separating them. CDR3 length: 17 amino acids. In DNA form, the CDR3 reads TGCGCCAGCAGTCAATCCCGGGACCTAATTAGCAATCAGCCCCAGCATTTT. Protein product: CASSQSRDLISNQPQHF.

This clone was seen just once. The gene calls are TRBV28 and TRBJ1-1; 7 positions match TRBD1. J gave up 1 base and V 6 bases, and 5 bases lay outside the gene matches. The CDR3 extends over 14 amino acids. From germline, CDR1 is MDHEN and CDR2 SYDVKM. As DNA, the CDR3 is TGTGCCAGCAGGCCAGGGGGTAGGAACACTGAAGCTTTCTTT. Protein product: CASRPGGRNTEAFF.

The rearrangement uses TRBV5-1 and TRBJ1-3, with D perhaps matching TRBD1 (5 bases). V shed 0 bases and J shed 4 bases, with 11 bases lying between them. Germline V gene sequence: CDR1 SGHRS, CDR2 YFSETQ. The length of the CDR3 is 15 residues. The CDR3 region has the DNA TGCGCCAGCAGCTTGGAGGGGCGTCCGGGAAACACCATATATTTT. Its translation is CASSLEGRPGNTIYF.

Turning to this clone: In the same sample, other DNA sequences code for this CDR3. The chain is built from TRBV5-1 and TRBJ2-5, with TRBD2 matching over 9 bases. The V and J ends lost 3 bases and 2 bases, in that order; junction bases with no gene match: 8. CDR1 is SGHRS and CDR2 is YFSETQ in the germline V gene. The CDR3 runs 16 residues. In DNA form, the CDR3 reads TGCGCCAGCAGCTCGGGGCTAGCGGGGTATCAAGAGACCCAGTACTTC. Its protein product is CASSSGLAGYQETQYF.

The gene calls are TRBV6-1 and TRBJ2-2; D might be TRBD2 (6 bases). The V and J ends lost 6 bases and 7 bases respectively, with 15 bases between them. Germline V CDR1 and CDR2: MNHNS, SASEGT. The CDR3 spans 14 residues. The CDR3 protein is CASSAGLSNGELFF. Here the CDR3 DNA reads TGTGCCAGCAGCGCGGGACTCTCAAACGGGGAGCTGTTTTTT.

The chain joins TRBV10-2 to TRBJ2-7; 9 bases line up with TRBD2. The CDR3 extends over 13 amino acids. V lost 5 bases, J lost 4 bases, and 3 bases stayed unmatched. CDR1 and CDR2 from the germline V gene are WSHSY and SAAADI. The DNA for the CDR3 is TGCGCCAGCAGTTTGACTAGCGGATACGAGCAGTACTTC. Its protein is CASSLTSGYEQYF.

The rearrangement uses TRBV6-6 and TRBJ1-4; TRBD1 is a possible D gene (5 bases). The CDR3 contains 15 residues. V lost 6 bases to trimming and J lost 0 bases, with 11 bases between them. The germline V gene encodes CDR1 MNHNY and CDR2 SVGAGI (reference sequence). This CDR3 is CASSRDGSTNEKLFF. The CDR3 DNA reads as TGTGCCAGCAGCCGGGACGGCTCAACTAATGAAAAACTGTTTTTT.

The chain joins TRBV10-3 to TRBJ2-5, with 9 positions matching TRBD2. Judging by the DNA end, TRBJ2-7 fits better; the J call may be wrong. The CDR3 contains 13 residues. Germline V lookup: CDR1 ENHRY, CDR2 SYGVKD. The CDR3 bases are TGTGCCATCAGCCCCCTAGCGGGAAGCGAGCAGTACTTC. Protein sequence: CAISPLAGSEQYF.

This rearrangement joins TRBV6-1 to TRBJ1-5; no clear D gene. Germline lookup yields CDR1 MNHNS and CDR2 SASEGT. V was cut by 0 bases and J by 7 bases, with 16 bases left in between. The CDR3 sequence is 16 residues long. The CDR3 reads CASSEAWRAPPQPQHF. CDR3 nucleotides: TGTGCCAGCAGTGAAGCGTGGAGGGCCCCCCCCCAGCCCCAGCATTTT.

With respect to this clone: The same CDR3 is also encoded by other DNA sequences in this sample. The chain combines TRBV18 with TRBJ2-7; TRBD1 or TRBD2 may be the D gene (5 bases each). CDR1 is KGHSH, CDR2 LQKENI, per germline. Between the trimmed V and J ends, which lost 6 bases and 7 bases, there was a span of 16 bases. The CDR3 spans 13 residues. CDR3 protein: CASSPTEGGEQYF. CDR3 DNA: TGTGCCAGCTCCCCGACAGAGGGCGGGGAGCAGTACTTC.

V and J are TRBV5-1 and TRBJ2-1; the match to TRBD2 covers 7 bases. The germline V gene encodes CDR1 SGHRS and CDR2 YFSETQ. This CDR3 is built from 15 residues. Trimming cost V 3 bases and J 7 bases; bases outside gene matches: 10. CDR3 residues: CASSSRVAGANEQFF. The CDR3 nucleotides are TGCGCCAGCAGCTCCAGGGTTGCGGGAGCTAATGAGCAGTTCTTC.

The gene calls are TRBV10-3 and TRBJ2-7; D gene ambiguous. The CDR3 consists of 13 residues. Trimming shortened V by 6 bases and J by 5 bases, and 14 bases separated the two germline ends. Germline loops: CDR1 ENHRY, CDR2 SYGVKD. The CDR3 DNA follows: TGTGCCATCAGCACACGACCGTCCCACGAGCAGTACTTC. It codes for CAISTRPSHEQYF.

The V gene is TRBV27, the J gene TRBJ2-3, with 13 positions matching TRBD2. With 6 bases clipped from V and 8 bases from J, the junction kept 2 bases outside the gene matches. The CDR3 runs 13 residues. CDR1 MNHEY and CDR2 SMNVEV come from the germline V gene (reference sequence). CDR3 protein: CASRGLAGSTQYF. The CDR3 DNA follows: TGTGCCAGCAGGGGACTAGCGGGAAGTACGCAGTATTTT.

The gene calls are TRBV28 and TRBJ1-4; the match to TRBD1 covers 9 bases. CDR3 size: 14 residues. The J segment lost 10 bases and the V segment lost 0 bases, leaving 3 bases of the junction unmatched. Germline V gene data show CDR1 as MDHEN and CDR2 as SYDVKM. The CDR3 reads CASSLWGQGGKLFF. The CDR3 nucleotides are TGTGCCAGCAGTTTATGGGGACAGGGTGGAAAACTGTTTTTT.

The chain employs TRBV28 and TRBJ2-1; D might be TRBD1 or TRBD2, each matching 5 bases. The CDR3 is 17 residues long. V was shortened by 5 bases and J by 7 bases, with 24 bases between the two germline ends. Germline CDR1 reads MDHEN; CDR2 reads SYDVKM. CDR3 nucleotide sequence: TGTGCCAGCAGTGACACGGGATGGGCGCTAAACAGGAATGAGCAGTTCTTC. This encodes CASSDTGWALNRNEQFF.

This chain joins TRBV7-9 and TRBJ2-7, with TRBD2 matching 8 bases. V lost 1 base to trimming and J lost 1 base; unmatched junction nucleotides: 3. Germline V gene data show CDR1 as SEHNR and CDR2 as FQNEAQ (reference sequence). CDR3 length: 15 amino acids. This CDR3 reads CASSLEGTRSYEQYF. CDR3 bases: TGTGCCAGCAGCTTAGAAGGGACTAGGTCCTACGAGCAGTACTTC. The variable domain in full, completed from reference TRBV7-9 and TRBJ2-7, reads DTGVSQNPRHKITKRGQNVTFRCDPISEHNRLYWYRQTLGQGPEFLTYFQNEAQLEKSRLLSDRFSAERPKGSFSTLEIQRTEQGDSAMYLCASSLEGTRSYEQYFGPGTRLTVT.